Sequencing of this T cell receptor (beta chain) was carried out in a study of OX40 agonist ivuxolimab in advanced cancers. Study in general: Ivuxolimab, which patients received intravenously every 2 weeks, was dosed at 0.01 to 10 mg/kg. Study findings and constraints: Partial responders receiving 0.1-3.0 mg/kg showed among the lowest clonal expansion. Low normalized T-cell clonal expansion also characterized some of the nonresponders.

A word on this clone: Its matching antigen is unknown.

CDR1 and CDR2 (germline): SGHVS, FQNEAQ. V dropped 0 bases and J dropped 7 bases, with 15 bases sitting between them. This CDR3 region has 15 residues. This table comes from immunoSEQ multiplex PCR, and its TCRdb copy is limited to in-frame clones, with some not included. The data show more than 60,000 clones, about 85% seen once. V is TRBV7-8 and J is TRBJ1-2, with D tentatively TRBD1 (6 bases). The sample in question was CD4+ or CD8+ T cells sorted from blood, obtained in a trial of the OX40 agonist ivuxolimab. This clonotype was sampled from an adult with an advanced solid tumor such as melanoma, head and neck, liver or kidney cancer. CDR3 region: CASSLAGAGRGGYTF. The CDR3 nucleotides read TGTGCCAGCAGCTTAGCGGGGGCAGGGAGGGGTGGCTACACCTTC.